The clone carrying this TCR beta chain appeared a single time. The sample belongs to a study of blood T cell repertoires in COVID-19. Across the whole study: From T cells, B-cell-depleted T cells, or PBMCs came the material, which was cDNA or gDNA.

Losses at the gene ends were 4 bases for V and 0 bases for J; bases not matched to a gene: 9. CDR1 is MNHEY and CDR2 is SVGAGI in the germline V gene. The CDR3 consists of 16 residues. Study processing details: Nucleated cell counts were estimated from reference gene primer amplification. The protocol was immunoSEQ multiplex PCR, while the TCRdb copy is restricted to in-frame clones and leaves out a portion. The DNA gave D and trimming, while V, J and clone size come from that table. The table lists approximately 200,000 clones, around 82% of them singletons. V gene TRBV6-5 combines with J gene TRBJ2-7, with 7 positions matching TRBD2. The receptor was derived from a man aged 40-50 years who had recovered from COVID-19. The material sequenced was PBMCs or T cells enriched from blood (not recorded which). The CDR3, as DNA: TGTGCCAGCAGTTTCGACCCCGGGACTACCTCCTACGAGCAGTACTTC. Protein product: CASSFDPGTTSYEQYF.